The clone carrying this T cell receptor beta chain showed up just once. Recruitment covered fewer than 25 US areas and drew participants whose ages spanned about 18 to 95 years. Repertoires were generated with immunoSEQ multiplex PCR, while TCRdb's copy carries only in-frame clones and drops some. The repertoire has over 130,000 clones, 60% to 80% of them found once; the top ten carry around 2.9%. There are 14 residues in the CDR3. Germline V gene sequence: CDR1 MRHNA, CDR2 SNTAGT. V shed 3 bases and J shed 4 bases, with 11 bases lying between them. This sample was taken from a study of blood T cell repertoires in COVID-19.

Sequencing used PBMCs or T cells enriched from blood (not recorded which). The chain carries TRBV6-4 and TRBJ2-3; a weak D match, TRBD2 (6 bases). The sequence derives from a woman aged 50 to 65 who had recovered from COVID-19. CDR3 sequence reads: CASSETGESDTQYF. In DNA form, the CDR3 reads TGTGCCAGCAGTGAGACGGGGGAGTCAGATACGCAGTATTTT.